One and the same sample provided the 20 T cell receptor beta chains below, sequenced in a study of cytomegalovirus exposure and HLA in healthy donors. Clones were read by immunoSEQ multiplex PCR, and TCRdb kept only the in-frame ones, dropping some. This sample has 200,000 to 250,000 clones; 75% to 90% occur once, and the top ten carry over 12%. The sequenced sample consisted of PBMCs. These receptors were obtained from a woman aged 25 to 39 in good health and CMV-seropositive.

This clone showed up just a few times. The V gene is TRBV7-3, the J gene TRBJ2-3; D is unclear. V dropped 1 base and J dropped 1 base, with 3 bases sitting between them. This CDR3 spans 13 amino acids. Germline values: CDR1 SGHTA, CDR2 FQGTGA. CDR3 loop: CASSLMGTDTQYF. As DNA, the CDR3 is TGTGCCAGCAGCTTAATGGGCACAGATACGCAGTATTTT.

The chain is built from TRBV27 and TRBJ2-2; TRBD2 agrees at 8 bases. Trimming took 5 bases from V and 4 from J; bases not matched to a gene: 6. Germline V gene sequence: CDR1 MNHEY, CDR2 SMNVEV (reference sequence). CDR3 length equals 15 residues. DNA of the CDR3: TGTGCCAGCAGTCCAGGACTAGCCCGCACCGGGGAGCTGTTTTTT. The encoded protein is CASSPGLARTGELFF.

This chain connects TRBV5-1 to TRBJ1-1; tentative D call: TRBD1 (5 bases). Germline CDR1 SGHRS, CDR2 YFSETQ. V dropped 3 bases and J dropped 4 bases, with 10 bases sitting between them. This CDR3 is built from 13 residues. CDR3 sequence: CASSSRGATEAFF. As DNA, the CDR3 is TGCGCCAGCAGCTCTCGGGGCGCCACTGAAGCTTTCTTT. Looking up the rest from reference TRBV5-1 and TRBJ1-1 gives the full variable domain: KAGVTQTPRYLIKTRGQQVTLSCSPISGHRSVSWYQQTPGQGLQFLFEYFSETQRNKGNFPGRFSGRQFSNSRSEMNVSTLELGDSALYLCASSSRGATEAFFGQGTRLTVV.

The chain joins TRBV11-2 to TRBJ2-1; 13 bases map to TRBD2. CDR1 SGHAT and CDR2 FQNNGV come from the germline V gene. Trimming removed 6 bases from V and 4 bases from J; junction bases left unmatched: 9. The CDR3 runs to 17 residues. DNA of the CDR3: TGTGCCAGCAGAGGACTAGCGGGAGTGGCTAGTTACAATGAGCAGTTCTTC. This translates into CASRGLAGVASYNEQFF.

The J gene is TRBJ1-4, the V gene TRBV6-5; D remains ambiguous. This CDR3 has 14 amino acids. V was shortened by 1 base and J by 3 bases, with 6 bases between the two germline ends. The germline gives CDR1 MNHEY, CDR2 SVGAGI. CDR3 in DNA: TGTGCCAGCAGTTACTTTGGAGCTAATGAAAAACTGTTTTTT. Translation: CASSYFGANEKLFF.

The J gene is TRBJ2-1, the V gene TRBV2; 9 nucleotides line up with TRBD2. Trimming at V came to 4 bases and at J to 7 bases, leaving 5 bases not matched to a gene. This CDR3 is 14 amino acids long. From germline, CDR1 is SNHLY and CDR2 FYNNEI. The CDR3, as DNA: TGTGCCAGCAGTGGCGGGAGGGCCAATAATGAGCAGTTCTTC. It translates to CASSGGRANNEQFF. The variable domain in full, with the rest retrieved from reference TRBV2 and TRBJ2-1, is EPEVTQTPSHQVTQMGQEVILRCVPISNHLYFYWYRQILGQKVEFLVSFYNNEISEKSEIFDDQFSVERPDGSNFTLKIRSTKLEDSAMYFCASSGGRANNEQFFGPGTRLTVL.

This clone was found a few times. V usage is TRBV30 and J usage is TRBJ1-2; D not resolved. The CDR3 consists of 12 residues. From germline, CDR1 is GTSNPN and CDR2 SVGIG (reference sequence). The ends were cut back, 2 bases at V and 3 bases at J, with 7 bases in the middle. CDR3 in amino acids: CAWSRSDYGYTF. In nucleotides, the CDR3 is TGTGCCTGGAGTCGGTCTGACTATGGCTACACCTTC.

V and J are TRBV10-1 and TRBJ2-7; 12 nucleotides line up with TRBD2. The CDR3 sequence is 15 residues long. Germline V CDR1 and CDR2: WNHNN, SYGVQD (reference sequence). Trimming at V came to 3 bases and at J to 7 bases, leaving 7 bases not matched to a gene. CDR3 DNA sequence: TGCGCCAGCAGTGAATCGACTAGCGGGAGACGAGAGCAGTACTTC. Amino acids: CASSESTSGRREQYF.

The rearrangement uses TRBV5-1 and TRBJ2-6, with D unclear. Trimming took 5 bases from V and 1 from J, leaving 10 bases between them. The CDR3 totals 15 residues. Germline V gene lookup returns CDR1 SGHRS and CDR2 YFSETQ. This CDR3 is CASSTFPSGANVLTF. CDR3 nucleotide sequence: TGCGCCAGCAGTACCTTTCCTTCTGGGGCCAACGTCCTGACTTTC.

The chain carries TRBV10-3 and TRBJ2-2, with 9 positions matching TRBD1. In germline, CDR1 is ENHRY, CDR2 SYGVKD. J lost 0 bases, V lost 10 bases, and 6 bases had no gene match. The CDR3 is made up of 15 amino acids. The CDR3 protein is CATDRGATNTGELFF. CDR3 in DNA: TGTGCCACAGACAGGGGGGCGACGAACACCGGGGAGCTGTTTTTT.

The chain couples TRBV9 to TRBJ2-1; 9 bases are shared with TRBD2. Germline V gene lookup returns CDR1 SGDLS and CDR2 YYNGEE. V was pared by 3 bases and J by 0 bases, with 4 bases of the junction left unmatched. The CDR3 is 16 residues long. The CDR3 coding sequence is TGTGCCAGCAGCGGACTAGCGGCATTCTCCTACAATGAGCAGTTCTTC. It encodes CASSGLAAFSYNEQFF. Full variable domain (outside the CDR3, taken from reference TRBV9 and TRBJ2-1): DSGVTQTPKHLITATGQRVTLRCSPRSGDLSVYWYQQSLDQGLQFLIQYYNGEERAKGNILERFSAQQFPDLHSELNLSSLELGDSALYFCASSGLAAFSYNEQFFGPGTRLTVL.

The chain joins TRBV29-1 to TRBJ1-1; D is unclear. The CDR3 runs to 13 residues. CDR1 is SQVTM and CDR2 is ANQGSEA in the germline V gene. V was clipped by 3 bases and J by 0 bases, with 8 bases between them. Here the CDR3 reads CSVDSAMNTEAFF. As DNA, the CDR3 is TGCAGCGTTGATAGCGCCATGAACACTGAAGCTTTCTTT.

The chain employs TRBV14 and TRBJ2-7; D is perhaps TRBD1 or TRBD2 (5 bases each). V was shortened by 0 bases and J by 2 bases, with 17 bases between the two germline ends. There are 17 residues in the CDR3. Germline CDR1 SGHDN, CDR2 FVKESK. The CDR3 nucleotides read TGTGCCAGCAGCCAAGATCACCCGGGACGCGGAACCTACGAGCAGTACTTC. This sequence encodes CASSQDHPGRGTYEQYF. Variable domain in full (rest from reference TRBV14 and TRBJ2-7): EAGVTQFPSHSVIEKGQTVTLRCDPISGHDNLYWYRRVMGKEIKFLLHFVKESKQDESGMPNNRFLAERTGGTYSTLKVQPAELEDSGVYFCASSQDHPGRGTYEQYFGPGTRLTVT.

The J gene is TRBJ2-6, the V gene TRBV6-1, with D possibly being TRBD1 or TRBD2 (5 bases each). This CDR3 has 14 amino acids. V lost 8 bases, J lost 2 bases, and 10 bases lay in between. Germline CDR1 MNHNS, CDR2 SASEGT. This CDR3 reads CASDRGAGANVLTF. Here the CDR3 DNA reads TGTGCCAGCGACCGAGGGGCTGGGGCCAACGTCCTGACTTTC.

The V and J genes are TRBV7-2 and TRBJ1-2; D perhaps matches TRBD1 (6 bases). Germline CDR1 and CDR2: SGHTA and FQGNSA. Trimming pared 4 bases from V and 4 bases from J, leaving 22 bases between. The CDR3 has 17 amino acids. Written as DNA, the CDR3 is TGTGCCAGCAGCTCCGGTGATACAGGGCTAGGGATCTATGGCTACACCTTC. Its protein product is CASSSGDTGLGIYGYTF.

DNA for the CDR3: TGTGCCAGCAGCCCCCTAGCGAACGCAGATACGCAGTATTTT. Translation gives CASSPLANADTQYF. V gene TRBV11-3 combines with J gene TRBJ2-3; tentative D call: TRBD2 (6 bases). V lost 5 bases to trimming and J lost 4 bases, with 13 bases between them. The CDR3 covers 14 residues. CDR1 is SGHNT, CDR2 YENEEA, per germline.

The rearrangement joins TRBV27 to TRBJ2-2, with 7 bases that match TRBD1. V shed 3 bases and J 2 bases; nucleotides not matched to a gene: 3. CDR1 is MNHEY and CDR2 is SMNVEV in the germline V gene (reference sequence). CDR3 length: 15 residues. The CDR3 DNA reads TGTGCCAGCAGTTTCGGGACAGCCAACACCGGGGAGCTGTTTTTT. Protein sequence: CASSFGTANTGELFF.

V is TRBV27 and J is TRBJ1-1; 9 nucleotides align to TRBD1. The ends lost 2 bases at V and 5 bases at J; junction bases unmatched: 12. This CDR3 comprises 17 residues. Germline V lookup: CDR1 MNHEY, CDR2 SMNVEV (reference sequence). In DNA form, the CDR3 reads TGTGCCAGCAGTTTACTAGTTACAGGGGGCTTAAGAACTGAAGCTTTCTTT. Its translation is CASSLLVTGGLRTEAFF.

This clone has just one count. The CDR3 DNA sequence: TGCGCCAGCAGCCAAGATAGCGGGACACCTTATCAGCCCCAGCATTTT. Residues: CASSQDSGTPYQPQHF. The V gene is TRBV4-3, the J gene TRBJ1-5; a weak D match, TRBD1 (6 bases). Germline V gene lookup returns CDR1 LGHNA and CDR2 YSLEER. This CDR3 is built from 16 residues. Trimming removed 0 bases at V and 5 bases at J, with 14 bases between.

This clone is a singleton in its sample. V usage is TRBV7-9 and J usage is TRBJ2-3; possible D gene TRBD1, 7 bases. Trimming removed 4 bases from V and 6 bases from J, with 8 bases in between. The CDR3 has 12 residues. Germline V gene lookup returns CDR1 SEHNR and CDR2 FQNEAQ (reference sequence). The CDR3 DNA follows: TGTGCCAGCAGCTCAGGGGGGGATACGCAGTATTTT. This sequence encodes CASSSGGDTQYF.